These 12 T cell receptor beta chains were sequenced from one sample in a study of shared clonotypes between healthy human individuals. The repertoire was sequenced with immunoSEQ multiplex PCR; TCRdb's copy has only in-frame clones and lacks some. The sample gives hundreds of thousands of clones, approximately 79% of which show up once; over 1.5% is in the top ten. Input material: memory CD4+ T cells sorted from blood. Subset: CD45RA-negative fraction. Receptors originate from a woman aged 25 to 45 in good health.

V and J are TRBV6-6 and TRBJ2-5, with D perhaps TRBD1 (6 bases). The DNA end is a closer match to TRBJ2-7, so the J assignment may be wrong. Germline V gene data show CDR1 as MNHNY and CDR2 as SVGAGI (reference sequence). CDR3 size: 14 residues. CDR3 residues: CASLRDISSYEQYF. The CDR3 nucleotides are TGTGCCAGCCTCCGGGACATAAGCTCCTACGAGCAGTACTTC.

This sequence joins TRBV23-1 and TRBJ2-1, with TRBD2 identical over 9 bases. TRBV23-1 is an open reading frame, and its role is uncertain. Trimming at V came to 1 base and at J to 13 bases, leaving 14 bases not matched to a gene. There are 16 residues in the CDR3. DNA of the CDR3: TGCGCCAGCAGTCAATTTCCGCTAAGACCGGGACTAGCCCAGTTCTTC. This translates into CASSQFPLRPGLAQFF.

This chain connects TRBV7-2 to TRBJ2-2, with D unresolved. The germline gives CDR1 SGHTA, CDR2 FQGNSA. The CDR3 sequence is 13 residues long. V lost 5 bases and J 4 bases, leaving 8 bases between the germline ends. CDR3 amino acids: CASSGWGTGELFF. CDR3 coding DNA: TGTGCCAGCAGCGGTTGGGGCACCGGGGAGCTGTTTTTT. Full variable domain (missing parts from reference TRBV7-2 and TRBJ2-2): GAGVSQSPSNKVTEKGKDVELRCDPISGHTALYWYRQSLGQGLEFLIYFQGNSAPDKSGLPSDRFSAERTGGSVSTLTIQRTQQEDSAVYLCASSGWGTGELFFGEGSRLTVL.

V usage is TRBV28 and J usage is TRBJ1-2; 7 bases fit TRBD1. CDR1 is MDHEN, CDR2 SYDVKM, per germline. V gave up 4 bases and J gave up 3 bases; unmatched junction bases: 11. The CDR3 consists of 16 residues. This chain's CDR3 is CASSSSYRGFDYGYTF. As DNA, the CDR3 is TGTGCCAGCAGTTCGAGCTACAGGGGCTTCGACTATGGCTACACCTTC.

This clone was detected a few times. This specimen includes other DNA sequences encoding the same CDR3. In DNA form, the CDR3 reads TGTGCCAGCAGCTTAGCGGGGGAGACCCAGTACTTC. Translating it yields CASSLAGETQYF. The gene calls are TRBV7-2 and TRBJ2-5; D gene uncertain. This CDR3 contains 12 residues. V shed 0 bases and J shed 5 bases, with 4 bases lying between them. The germline V gene encodes CDR1 SGHTA and CDR2 FQGNSA.

V gene TRBV5-1 combines with J gene TRBJ2-5; no clear D. With 3 bases removed from V and 2 bases from J, the gap between germline ends came to 11 bases. The CDR3 extends over 14 amino acids. Germline V gene lookup returns CDR1 SGHRS and CDR2 YFSETQ. This CDR3 reads CASSSYNPQETQYF. The CDR3 DNA sequence: TGCGCCAGCAGCTCTTATAACCCTCAAGAGACCCAGTACTTC.

As concerns this clone: Distinct nucleotide sequences in the sample also encode this CDR3. The chain has TRBV5-4 and TRBJ2-2; a possible D gene is TRBD1 (5 bases). This CDR3 contains 14 residues. Trimming left V 0 bases short and J 4 bases short, with 7 bases between. CDR1 SGHNT and CDR2 YYREEE come from the germline V gene (reference sequence). In nucleotides, the CDR3 is TGTGCCAGCAGCTTGGTGGGGCCCACCGGGGAGCTGTTTTTT. Protein: CASSLVGPTGELFF.

The table lists this clone with a few counts. The CDR3 loop is CASSPNVLVSTGELFF. The DNA of the CDR3 is TGTGCCAGCAGCCCCAACGTACTCGTCTCGACCGGGGAGCTGTTTTTT. The chain combines TRBV7-2 with TRBJ2-2, with no clear D. The CDR3 runs to 16 residues. Between the trimmed V and J ends, which lost 5 bases and 5 bases, there was a span of 18 bases. Germline assignment: CDR1 SGHTA and CDR2 FQGNSA.

The V call is TRBV2, the J call TRBJ1-2; D is unresolved. Trimming took 6 bases from V and 6 from J, leaving 17 bases between them. This CDR3 region has 14 residues. CDR1 SNHLY and CDR2 FYNNEI come from the germline V gene. The CDR3, as DNA: TGTGCCAGCAGCACAGAAAGGGTAACAAATGGCTACACCTTC. Translated, it gives CASSTERVTNGYTF.

The rearrangement links TRBV9 to TRBJ2-1; TRBD2 matches at 8 bases. CDR3 size: 15 residues. Germline V CDR1 and CDR2: SGDLS, YYNGEE. After removal of 4 bases from V and 7 bases from J, the junction contained 10 bases not matched to a gene. The chain's CDR3 is CASSPTAGVWNEQFF. The CDR3 DNA reads as TGTGCCAGCAGCCCTACAGCGGGAGTTTGGAATGAGCAGTTCTTC.

The rearrangement links TRBV5-1 to TRBJ2-1, with TRBD2 matching over 7 bases. The CDR3 is made up of 18 amino acids. The germline CDR1 and CDR2 sequences are SGHRS and YFSETQ. V gave up 4 bases and J gave up 9 bases; unmatched junction bases: 22. CDR3 coding DNA: TGCGCCAGCAGCCGGACCGGGTCTGTAGCGGCAGGGAGGGTTGAGCAGTTCTTC. It specifies CASSRTGSVAAGRVEQFF. Using reference TRBV5-1 and TRBJ2-1 for the parts outside the CDR3, the full variable domain is KAGVTQTPRYLIKTRGQQVTLSCSPISGHRSVSWYQQTPGQGLQFLFEYFSETQRNKGNFPGRFSGRQFSNSRSEMNVSTLELGDSALYLCASSRTGSVAAGRVEQFFGPGTRLTVL.

This clone was counted at least ten times. The rearrangement uses TRBV19 and TRBJ1-5; TRBD1 agrees at 8 bases. The germline V gene encodes CDR1 LNHDA and CDR2 SQIVND (reference sequence). This CDR3 region has 16 residues. V lost 2 bases and J lost 3; bases outside the gene matches: 6. As DNA, the CDR3 is TGTGCCAGTAGTATAAGACAGGGGACCGACAATCAGCCCCAGCATTTT. Amino acid sequence: CASSIRQGTDNQPQHF.